This T cell receptor (beta chain) stems from a study of blood T cell repertoires in COVID-19. Study-wide background: Donors in the United States, Italy and Spain gave samples during acute or convalescent COVID-19.

The CDR3 sequence is 15 residues long. Per the germline V gene, CDR1 is MNHNS and CDR2 is SASEGT. Trimming took 4 bases from V and 4 from J, leaving 17 bases between them. Assay used: immunoSEQ multiplex PCR; TCRdb lists only in-frame clones, some missing. The profile covers a few hundred thousand clones, with about 81% appearing a single time and around a tenth taken by the ten largest. The sequenced sample consisted of PBMCs or T cells enriched from blood (not recorded which). This receptor was taken from a man in his forties or fifties who had recovered from COVID-19. The gene calls are TRBV6-1 and TRBJ2-7; TRBD2 might be the D (6 bases). Here the CDR3 DNA reads TGTGCCAGCAGTGTAGCGGCTCCAGTCCTTTACGAGCAGTACTTC. This encodes CASSVAAPVLYEQYF.